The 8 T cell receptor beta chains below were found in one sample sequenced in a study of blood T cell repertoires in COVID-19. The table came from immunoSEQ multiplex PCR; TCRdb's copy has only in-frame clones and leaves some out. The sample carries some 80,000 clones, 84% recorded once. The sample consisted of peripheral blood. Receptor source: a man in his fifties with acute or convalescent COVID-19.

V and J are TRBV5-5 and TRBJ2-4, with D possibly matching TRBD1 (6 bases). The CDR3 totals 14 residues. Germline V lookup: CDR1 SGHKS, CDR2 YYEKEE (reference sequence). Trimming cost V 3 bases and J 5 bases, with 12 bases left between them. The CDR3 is CASSSTGTQNIQYF. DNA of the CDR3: TGTGCCAGCAGCTCGACCGGGACACAAAACATTCAGTACTTC.

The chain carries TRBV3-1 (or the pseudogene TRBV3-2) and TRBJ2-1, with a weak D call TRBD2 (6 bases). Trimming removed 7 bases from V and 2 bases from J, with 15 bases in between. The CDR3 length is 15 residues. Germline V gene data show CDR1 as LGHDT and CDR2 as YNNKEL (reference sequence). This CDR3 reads CASTGGIGAYNEQFF. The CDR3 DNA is TGTGCCAGCACGGGCGGGATAGGGGCCTACAATGAGCAGTTCTTC.

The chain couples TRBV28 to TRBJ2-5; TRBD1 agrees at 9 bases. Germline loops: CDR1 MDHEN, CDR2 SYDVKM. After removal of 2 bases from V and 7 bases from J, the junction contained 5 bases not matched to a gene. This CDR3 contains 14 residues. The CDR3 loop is CASSLDRGARTQYF. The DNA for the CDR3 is TGTGCCAGCAGTTTAGACAGGGGGGCGAGGACCCAGTACTTC.

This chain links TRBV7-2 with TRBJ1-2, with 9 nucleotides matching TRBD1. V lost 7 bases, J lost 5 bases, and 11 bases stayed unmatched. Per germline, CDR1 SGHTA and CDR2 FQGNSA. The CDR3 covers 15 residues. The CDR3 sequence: CASNLGTGIDYGYTF. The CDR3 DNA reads TGTGCCAGCAATCTCGGGACAGGGATAGATTATGGCTACACCTTC.

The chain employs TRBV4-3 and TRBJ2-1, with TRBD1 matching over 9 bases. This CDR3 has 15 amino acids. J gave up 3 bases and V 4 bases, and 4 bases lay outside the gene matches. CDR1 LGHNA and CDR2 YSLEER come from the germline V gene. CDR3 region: CASSRGTGIYNEQFF. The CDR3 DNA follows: TGCGCCAGCAGCCGAGGGACAGGGATCTACAATGAGCAGTTCTTC.

The CDR3 is CAWSVQLSSGNTIYF. DNA for the CDR3: TGTGCCTGGAGTGTACAGTTGAGCTCTGGAAACACCATATATTTT. The chain carries TRBV30 and TRBJ1-3; D remains ambiguous. V was cut by 0 bases and J by 0 bases, with 9 bases left in between. This CDR3 contains 15 residues. CDR1 is GTSNPN and CDR2 is SVGIG in the germline V gene (reference sequence).

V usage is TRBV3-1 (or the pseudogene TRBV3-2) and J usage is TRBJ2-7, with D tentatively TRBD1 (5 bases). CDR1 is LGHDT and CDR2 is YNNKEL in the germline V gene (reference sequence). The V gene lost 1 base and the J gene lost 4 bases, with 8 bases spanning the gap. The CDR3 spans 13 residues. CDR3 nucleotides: TGTGCCAGCAGCCAAGGACAGCAATACGAGCAGTACTTC. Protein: CASSQGQQYEQYF.

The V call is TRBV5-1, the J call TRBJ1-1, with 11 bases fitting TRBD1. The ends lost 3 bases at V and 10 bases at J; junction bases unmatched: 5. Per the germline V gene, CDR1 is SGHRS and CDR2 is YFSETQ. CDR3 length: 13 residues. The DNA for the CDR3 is TGCGCCAGCAGCTCCGGGACAGGGGGTGTAGCTTTCTTT. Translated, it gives CASSSGTGGVAFF.